These 29 T cell receptor beta chains came from one sample sequenced in a study of early T cells in non-severe SARS-CoV-2 infection. One entry per CDR3 protein, called by TCRdb with MiXCR from the 5' RACE reads. The data hold 50,000 to 60,000 distinct CDR3 sequences, with under 8% observed a single time. Sequenced material: whole blood, taken at baseline. The receptors derive from an adult who was a healthcare worker with PCR-confirmed SARS-CoV-2 infection or an uninfected control (not recorded which).

This clonotype showed up many times. The V gene is TRBV18, the J gene TRBJ2-5, with 8 positions matching TRBD2. The CDR3 runs to 17 residues. In germline, CDR1 is KGHSH, CDR2 LQKENI. The junction had 9 bases not matched to a gene; V was cut back by 2 bases and J by 1 base. The chain's CDR3 is CASSPDLGLGPQETQYF. CDR3 nucleotide sequence: TGTGCCAGCTCACCAGACCTGGGACTAGGCCCCCAAGAGACCCAGTACTTC.

This clonotype has a count of ten or more. The rearrangement uses TRBV12-3 or TRBV12-4 and TRBJ2-7, with 7 nucleotides matching TRBD1. This CDR3 has 14 amino acids. V trimming: 3 bases; J trimming: 4 bases; junction bases outside the gene matches: 6. CDR3 sequence: CASSFVDRSYEQYF. The CDR3, as DNA: TGTGCCAGCAGTTTTGTGGACAGGTCATACGAGCAGTACTTC.

At least ten counts were recorded for this clonotype. CDR3 in amino acids: CASSLFDMSSYEQYF. CDR3 bases: TGCGCCAGCAGCTTGTTTGACATGAGCTCCTACGAGCAGTACTTC. The chain joins TRBV5-1 to TRBJ2-7, with no clear D. V shed 1 base and J shed 0 bases, with 11 bases lying between them. Looked up from germline, CDR1 is SGHRS and CDR2 is YFSETQ. The CDR3 contains 15 residues.

The sample holds many counts of this clonotype. V usage is TRBV29-1 and J usage is TRBJ2-3; D gene ambiguous. Trimming took off 7 bases at V and 5 bases at J, with 16 bases between the two ends. CDR1 and CDR2 (germline): SQVTM, ANQGSEA. The CDR3 has 13 amino acids. CDR3 bases: TGCAGCGCCCGGCCAGACTTTCTAGATACGCAGTATTTT. Its translation: CSARPDFLDTQYF.

This clonotype was counted between two and nine times. The chain recombines TRBV28 with TRBJ2-1; D not certain. Germline V gives CDR1 MDHEN, CDR2 SYDVKM. CDR3 length: 13 amino acids. V was pared by 10 bases and J by 0 bases, with 10 bases between. The CDR3: CATNGFSYNEQFF. The CDR3 coding sequence is TGTGCCACCAATGGTTTCTCCTACAATGAGCAGTTCTTC. The full variable domain, rest sourced from reference TRBV28 and TRBJ2-1, is DVKVTQSSRYLVKRTGEKVFLECVQDMDHENMFWYRQDPGLGLRLIYFSYDVKMKEKGDIPEGYSVSREKKERFSLILESASTNQTSMYLCATNGFSYNEQFFGPGTRLTVL.

In this sample, this clonotype turned up many times. The chain links TRBV7-3 to TRBJ2-1; 8 nucleotides match TRBD1. With 9 bases clipped from V and 3 bases from J, the junction kept 13 bases outside the gene matches. CDR3 length: 16 amino acids. Germline V gene lookup returns CDR1 SGHTA and CDR2 FQGTGA. This CDR3 reads CARPQGADSLYNEQFF. In DNA, the CDR3 is TGTGCCAGACCCCAGGGGGCGGACTCCCTCTACAATGAGCAGTTCTTC.

J is TRBJ1-2 and V is TRBV29-1; TRBD1 matches at 8 bases. V shed 8 bases and J 5 bases; nucleotides not matched to a gene: 7. Germline CDR1 and CDR2: SQVTM and ANQGSEA. CDR3 length: 12 amino acids. The CDR3 DNA sequence: TGCAGCCTCCGACAGGGGCGTTATGGCTACACCTTC. It translates to CSLRQGRYGYTF.

This clonotype was found many times. This chain connects TRBV7-6 to TRBJ2-3, with D uncertain. Germline CDR1 is SGHVS and CDR2 is FNYEAQ. This CDR3 is 16 amino acids long. V was trimmed by 2 bases and J by 5 bases, leaving 17 bases between them. CDR3 DNA sequence: TGTGCCAGCAGCTTACTCGCTAAATCCTTGGGAGATACGCAGTATTTT. Translated, it gives CASSLLAKSLGDTQYF.

This clonotype appeared a few times. CDR3 in amino acids: CSAGGTGRSYEQYF. DNA of the CDR3: TGCAGTGCCGGCGGGACAGGGAGATCCTACGAGCAGTACTTC. The chain combines TRBV20-1 with TRBJ2-7; 9 positions match TRBD1. The trim removed 6 bases at V and 1 base at J, leaving 7 bases unmatched. This CDR3 is 14 amino acids long. CDR1 and CDR2 from the germline V gene are DFQATT and SNEGSKA (reference sequence).

The genes are TRBV7-8 and TRBJ1-2; no clear D. CDR1 and CDR2 (germline): SGHVS, FQNEAQ. The V end was cut by 5 bases, the J end by 4 bases, with 20 bases between. The CDR3 runs to 16 residues. CDR3 sequence: CASSLIEDTLFYGYTF. CDR3 in DNA: TGTGCCAGCAGCCTAATCGAAGACACCCTTTTCTATGGCTACACCTTC.

This clonotype was counted a few times. The chain has TRBV4-3 and TRBJ2-7; D ambiguous. Deletions cut 0 bases from V and 3 bases from J, with 6 bases between. Per germline, CDR1 LGHNA and CDR2 YSLEER. The CDR3 length is 13 residues. CDR3 in DNA: TGCGCCAGCAGCCAAGACACTTACTACGAGCAGTACTTC. It is translated as CASSQDTYYEQYF.

At least ten counts were recorded for this clonotype. The V call is TRBV7-6, the J call TRBJ1-3, with D perhaps TRBD1 (6 bases). This CDR3 comprises 16 residues. Germline CDR1 reads SGHVS; CDR2 reads FNYEAQ. The ends were cut back, 3 bases at V and 0 bases at J, with 12 bases in the middle. The CDR3 nucleotides are TGTGCCAGCAGCTTGGGTGGGACATACTCTGGAAACACCATATATTTT. Translation gives CASSLGGTYSGNTIYF.

This clonotype was observed a few times. The CDR3 DNA is TGTGCCAGCGAACAACGCACAGGCTCTGGGGCCAACGTCCTGACTTTC. As protein: CASEQRTGSGANVLTF. This chain connects TRBV28 to TRBJ2-6, with D possibly matching TRBD1 (5 bases). The ends were cut back, 8 bases at V and 0 bases at J, with 14 bases in the middle. CDR3 length equals 16 residues. Looked up from germline, CDR1 is MDHEN and CDR2 is SYDVKM. The full variable domain, in which reference TRBV28 and TRBJ2-6 provide the parts outside the CDR3, is DVKVTQSSRYLVKRTGEKVFLECVQDMDHENMFWYRQDPGLGLRLIYFSYDVKMKEKGDIPEGYSVSREKKERFSLILESASTNQTSMYLCASEQRTGSGANVLTFGAGSRLTVL.

This clonotype was observed a handful of times. The chain is built from TRBV4-3 and TRBJ1-1; D possibly corresponds to TRBD1 (6 bases). V was trimmed by 3 bases and J by 1 base, leaving 12 bases between them. The CDR3 sequence is 15 residues long. CDR1 is LGHNA and CDR2 is YSLEER in the germline V gene. The chain's CDR3 is CASSQGLTGNTEAFF. The CDR3 DNA reads as TGCGCCAGCAGCCAGGGCCTGACAGGGAACACTGAAGCTTTCTTT.

This clonotype was seen a few times. The V gene is TRBV5-1, the J gene TRBJ2-5; a possible D gene is TRBD1 (5 bases). CDR1 SGHRS and CDR2 YFSETQ come from the germline V gene. The CDR3 consists of 16 residues. The ends were cut back, 0 bases at V and 1 base at J, with 13 bases in the middle. This CDR3 is CASSLVGQGSQETQYF. The CDR3 region has the DNA TGCGCCAGCAGCTTGGTCGGCCAGGGTTCCCAAGAGACCCAGTACTTC. Based on the CDR3 plus reference TRBV5-1 and TRBJ2-5, the full variable domain is KAGVTQTPRYLIKTRGQQVTLSCSPISGHRSVSWYQQTPGQGLQFLFEYFSETQRNKGNFPGRFSGRQFSNSRSEMNVSTLELGDSALYLCASSLVGQGSQETQYFGPGTRLLVL.

This clonotype has a handful of counts. The genes are TRBV7-2 and TRBJ1-1; D might be TRBD1 (5 bases). The length of the CDR3 is 15 residues. CDR1 SGHTA and CDR2 FQGNSA come from the germline V gene. Trimming took 4 bases from V and 3 from J, leaving 15 bases between them. The CDR3 is CASSSNSLGDTEAFF. The CDR3 bases are TGTGCCAGCAGCTCTAACAGCCTGGGGGACACTGAAGCTTTCTTT. The complete variable domain, with remaining parts taken from reference TRBV7-2 and TRBJ1-1, reads GAGVSQSPSNKVTEKGKDVELRCDPISGHTALYWYRQSLGQGLEFLIYFQGNSAPDKSGLPSDRFSAERTGGSVSTLTIQRTQQEDSAVYLCASSSNSLGDTEAFFGQGTRLTVV.

This clonotype has at least ten counts. This chain links TRBV6-2 or TRBV6-3 with TRBJ1-5; the D gene is possibly TRBD1 (6 bases). The V end lost 5 bases, the J end lost 6 bases, and 14 bases lay between the germline ends. CDR3 length: 14 amino acids. Germline CDR1 is MNHEY and CDR2 is SVGEGT. CDR3 amino acids: CASSPTRGRQPQHF. CDR3 sequence (DNA): TGTGCCAGCAGTCCTACCAGGGGTCGTCAGCCCCAGCATTTT.

This clonotype was found many times. J is TRBJ1-2 and V is TRBV9, with D perhaps matching TRBD1 (6 bases). Trimming removed 2 bases from V and 2 bases from J, with 16 bases in between. The CDR3 is 16 amino acids. CDR1 SGDLS and CDR2 YYNGEE come from the germline V gene. The CDR3 reads CASSVLAGAKNYGYTF. The CDR3 coding sequence is TGTGCCAGCAGCGTGTTAGCGGGGGCCAAGAACTATGGCTACACCTTC.

The V and J genes are TRBV20-1 and TRBJ2-1, with D uncertain. CDR3 length: 13 residues. CDR1 is DFQATT and CDR2 is SNEGSKA in the germline V gene (reference sequence). Deletions cut 3 bases from V and 4 bases from J, with 10 bases between. The DNA of the CDR3 is TGCAGTGCTAGTACTCTTTTATACAATGAGCAGTTCTTC. This sequence encodes CSASTLLYNEQFF.

This clonotype was detected many times. The genes are TRBV7-6 and TRBJ1-5; 10 nucleotides match TRBD1. Trimming took 2 bases from V and 6 from J; bases not matched to a gene: 4. CDR1 is SGHVS and CDR2 is FNYEAQ in the germline V gene. This CDR3 is 15 amino acids long. The CDR3 sequence: CASSLRDRGIQPQHF. In DNA form, the CDR3 reads TGTGCCAGCAGCTTAAGGGACAGGGGTATTCAGCCCCAGCATTTT.

This clonotype was recorded many times. The chain carries TRBV9 and TRBJ1-2; D is unclear. This CDR3 comprises 14 residues. V was clipped by 0 bases and J by 0 bases, with 6 bases between them. CDR1 and CDR2 from the germline V gene are SGDLS and YYNGEE. DNA for the CDR3: TGTGCCAGCAGCGTAGTGCCGACTAACTATGGCTACACCTTC. Translation gives CASSVVPTNYGYTF.

This clonotype occurred a few times. The chain couples TRBV5-1 to TRBJ1-1, with D uncertain. CDR3 size: 14 residues. The germline V and J ends were trimmed by 5 bases and 0 bases, with 11 bases remaining between them. In germline, CDR1 is SGHRS, CDR2 YFSETQ. The CDR3 sequence is CASRWGAVNTEAFF. CDR3 DNA: TGCGCCAGCAGGTGGGGAGCGGTGAACACTGAAGCTTTCTTT.

The J gene is TRBJ2-7, the V gene TRBV14; 7 nucleotides align to TRBD2. Germline V gene lookup returns CDR1 SGHDN and CDR2 FVKESK. Trimming cost V 5 bases and J 5 bases; bases outside gene matches: 15. The CDR3 covers 16 residues. The CDR3 sequence is CASSSKGREGSDEQYF. DNA of the CDR3: TGTGCCAGCAGCAGCAAAGGGAGGGAGGGATCGGACGAGCAGTACTTC.

The sample holds a few counts of this clonotype. V usage is TRBV29-1 and J usage is TRBJ1-2, with a weak D call TRBD1 (5 bases). V was pared by 3 bases and J by 5 bases, with 22 bases between. This CDR3 is built from 16 residues. CDR1 SQVTM and CDR2 ANQGSEA come from the germline V gene. CDR3 loop: CSVEPERQGELYGYTF. The CDR3 bases are TGCAGCGTTGAGCCGGAGAGGCAGGGCGAACTTTATGGCTACACCTTC.

This clonotype was detected a few times. The chain employs TRBV6-1 and TRBJ2-3; 8 nucleotides align to TRBD2. Trimming removed 2 bases from V and 3 bases from J; junction bases left unmatched: 4. The V gene's germline CDR1 is MNHNS and CDR2 SASEGT. There are 15 residues in the CDR3. CDR3 nucleotide sequence: TGTGCCAGCAGTGAAAAGGCGGGGGGAACAGATACGCAGTATTTT. It encodes CASSEKAGGTDTQYF.

This clonotype occurred many times. This chain joins TRBV6-2 or TRBV6-3 and TRBJ1-1; 12 nucleotides agree with TRBD1. The CDR3 is made up of 17 amino acids. The germline gives CDR1 MNHEY, CDR2 SVGEGT. V lost 4 bases, J lost 2 bases, and 8 bases stayed unmatched. The CDR3 sequence: CASSWPLGQGANTEAFF. CDR3 in DNA: TGTGCCAGCAGTTGGCCCTTGGGACAGGGGGCAAACACTGAAGCTTTCTTT.

This clonotype was picked up many times. The V and J genes are TRBV7-2 and TRBJ1-1; D is possibly TRBD1 (6 bases). Germline-derived CDR1 and CDR2 are SGHTA and FQGNSA. V dropped 4 bases and J dropped 2 bases, with 14 bases sitting between them. CDR3 size: 15 residues. The CDR3 region has the DNA TGTGCCAGCAGCTATCTAGGGGGGAGAAACACTGAAGCTTTCTTT. Protein product: CASSYLGGRNTEAFF.

This clonotype was recorded a few times. The rearrangement uses TRBV4-3 and TRBJ1-6; the D gene is possibly TRBD1 (5 bases). The CDR3 has 15 residues. Germline V CDR1 and CDR2: LGHNA, YSLEER. V was trimmed by 2 bases and J by 8 bases, leaving 13 bases between them. CDR3 protein: CASSQKGTAYSPLHF. For the CDR3, the DNA is TGCGCCAGCAGCCAAAAGGGGACGGCCTATTCACCCCTCCACTTT.

This clonotype has a count of ten or more. The CDR3 region has the DNA TGTGCCAGCAGCCCGGGACAGGTCCCCAATGAGCAGTTCTTC. It codes for CASSPGQVPNEQFF. The V call is TRBV12-3 or TRBV12-4, the J call TRBJ2-1; 8 nucleotides agree with TRBD1. The CDR3 is 14 amino acids. V gave up 6 bases and J gave up 6 bases; unmatched junction bases: 7.